These T cell receptor beta chains were read from a single sample in a study of blood T cell repertoires in COVID-19. Libraries were prepared by immunoSEQ multiplex PCR; TCRdb keeps only in-frame clonotypes and omits some of them. The table shows around 30,000 clones, with 89% occurring only once. Sequenced sample: peripheral blood. Receptors were obtained from a woman aged 40 to 55 with active or convalescent COVID-19. Each CDR3 is given without its conserved first and last residue.

V gene	CDR3 protein
TRBV5-1	ASSFSQGLGLNTEAF
TRBV12-3/TRBV12-4	ASRGQANYGYT
TRBV30	AWSAHTAGSYT
TRBV7-6	ASSSAEGRGETQY
TRBV5-4	ASSGTRDSSGNTIY
TRBV5-1	ASTDLGAGAGEQY
TRBV21-1	ASSKKSREGQVNTEAF
TRBV7-2	ASSLSRWPIEQY
TRBV5-1	ASSLYRGQTDTQY
TRBV24-1	ATSPGTGGWETQY
TRBV28	ASSSYNPAAGGNQPQH
TRBV28	ASSFGGAGGEKLF
TRBV27	ATQQSGRAYEQY
TRBV3-1/TRBV3-2	ASSQQAGIVAEAF
TRBV4-1	ASSPPRLAPSTDTQY
TRBV5-8	ASSLGQPTYNSPLH
TRBV7-9	ASSLGTGLGTDTQY
TRBV25-1	ASSEYLQGPNTEAF
TRBV28	ASTRSETQY
TRBV5-6	ASSLRSGDIFNEQF
TRBV6-1	ASSEGRAGEKLF
TRBV30	AWSGDRENTEAF
TRBV19	ASSMDGGGRTLSNQPQH
TRBV6-2/TRBV6-3	ASSYPPGGGTVTYEQY
TRBV6-1	ASSDWLRGRRSSGNTIY
TRBV6-5	ASKDGISERYT
TRBV5-6	ASSLADYPRADTQY